Sequencing of this TCR beta chain was carried out in a study of blood T cell repertoires in COVID-19. The wider study: The United States, Italy and Spain supplied acute and convalescent COVID-19 samples. Sources were T cells, B-cell-depleted T cells, or PBMCs; the material itself was cDNA or gDNA.

Trimming stripped 5 bases from V and 6 bases from J, with 17 bases between. The CDR3 contains 14 residues. CDR1 and CDR2 (germline): LGHDT, YNNKEL (reference sequence). In the original workflow: Using reference gene primer amplification, nucleated cell counts were estimated. The repertoire was sequenced with immunoSEQ multiplex PCR; TCRdb's copy has only in-frame clones and lacks some. V and J calls and clone size are given by that table; D and trimming were obtained from the DNA. Of some 50,000 clones in the sample, 80% to 90% were seen once. The sample comprised peripheral blood. The chain carries TRBV3-1 (or the pseudogene TRBV3-2) and TRBJ2-7; TRBD2 might be the D (5 bases). The clonotype was recovered from a human donor in a cohort sampled during active COVID-19. In DNA, the CDR3 is TGTGCCAGCAGCTCCCACGGGGAACGGGCCGAGCAGTACTTC. As protein: CASSSHGERAEQYF.